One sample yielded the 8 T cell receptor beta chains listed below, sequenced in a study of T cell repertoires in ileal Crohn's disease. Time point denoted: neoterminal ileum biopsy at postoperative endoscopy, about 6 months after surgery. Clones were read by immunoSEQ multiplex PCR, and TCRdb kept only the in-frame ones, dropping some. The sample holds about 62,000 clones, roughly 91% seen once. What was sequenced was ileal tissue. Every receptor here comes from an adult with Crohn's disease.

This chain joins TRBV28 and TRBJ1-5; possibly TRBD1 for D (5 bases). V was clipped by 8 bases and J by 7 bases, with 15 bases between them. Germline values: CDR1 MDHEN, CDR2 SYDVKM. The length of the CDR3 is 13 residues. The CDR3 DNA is TGTGCCAGCCAGGGCCCGGGAGGCCAGCCCCAGCATTTT. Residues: CASQGPGGQPQHF. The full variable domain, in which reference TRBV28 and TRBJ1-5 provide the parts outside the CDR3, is DVKVTQSSRYLVKRTGEKVFLECVQDMDHENMFWYRQDPGLGLRLIYFSYDVKMKEKGDIPEGYSVSREKKERFSLILESASTNQTSMYLCASQGPGGQPQHFGDGTRLSIL.

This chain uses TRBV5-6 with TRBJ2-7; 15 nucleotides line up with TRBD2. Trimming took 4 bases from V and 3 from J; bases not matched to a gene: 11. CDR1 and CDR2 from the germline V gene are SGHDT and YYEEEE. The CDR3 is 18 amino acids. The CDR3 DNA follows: TGTGCCAGCAGCGGCGGCACCCGGACTAGCGGGAGGGGCTACGAGCAGTACTTC. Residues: CASSGGTRTSGRGYEQYF.

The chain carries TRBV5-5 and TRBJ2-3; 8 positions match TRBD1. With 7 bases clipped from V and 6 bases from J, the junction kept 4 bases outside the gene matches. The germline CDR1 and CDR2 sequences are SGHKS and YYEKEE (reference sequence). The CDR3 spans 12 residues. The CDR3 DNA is TGTGCCAGCGACAGGGGCAGGGATACGCAGTATTTT. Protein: CASDRGRDTQYF. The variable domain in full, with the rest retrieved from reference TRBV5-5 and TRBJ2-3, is DAGVTQSPTHLIKTRGQQVTLRCSPISGHKSVSWYQQVLGQGPQFIFQYYEKEERGRGNFPDRFSARQFPNYSSELNVNALLLGDSALYLCASDRGRDTQYFGPGTRLTVL.

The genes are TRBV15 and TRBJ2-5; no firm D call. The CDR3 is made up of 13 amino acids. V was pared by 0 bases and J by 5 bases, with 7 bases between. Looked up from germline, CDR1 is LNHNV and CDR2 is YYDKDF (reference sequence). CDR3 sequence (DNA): TGTGCCACCAGCAGAGATCACGGGGAGACCCAGTACTTC. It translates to CATSRDHGETQYF.

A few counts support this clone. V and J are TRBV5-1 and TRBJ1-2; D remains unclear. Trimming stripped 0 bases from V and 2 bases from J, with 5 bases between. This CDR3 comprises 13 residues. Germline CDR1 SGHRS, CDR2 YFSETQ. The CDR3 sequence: CASSLETNYGYTF. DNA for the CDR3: TGCGCCAGCAGCTTGGAGACAAACTATGGCTACACCTTC.

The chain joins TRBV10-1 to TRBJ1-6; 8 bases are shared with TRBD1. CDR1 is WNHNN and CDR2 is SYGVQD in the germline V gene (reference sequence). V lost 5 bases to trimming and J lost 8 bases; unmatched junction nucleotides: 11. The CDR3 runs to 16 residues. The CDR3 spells CASSRQGARAHSPLHF. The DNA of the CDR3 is TGCGCCAGCAGTCGTCAGGGGGCGCGAGCTCATTCACCCCTCCACTTT.

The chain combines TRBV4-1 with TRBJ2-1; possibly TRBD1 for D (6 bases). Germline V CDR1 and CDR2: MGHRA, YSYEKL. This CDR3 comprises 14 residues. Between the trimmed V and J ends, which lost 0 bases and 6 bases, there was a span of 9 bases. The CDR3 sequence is CASSQDLQGNEQFF. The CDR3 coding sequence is TGCGCCAGCAGCCAAGATTTACAGGGCAATGAGCAGTTCTTC.

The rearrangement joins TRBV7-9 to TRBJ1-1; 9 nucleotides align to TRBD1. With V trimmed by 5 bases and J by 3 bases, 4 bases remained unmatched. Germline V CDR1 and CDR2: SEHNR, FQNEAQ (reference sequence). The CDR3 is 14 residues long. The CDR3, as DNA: TGTGCCAGCAGCCCAGACAGGGGGTACACTGAAGCTTTCTTT. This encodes CASSPDRGYTEAFF.